The entry below gives a single TCR beta chain sequence along with its context. Its antigen is as yet unknown. Measured with immunoSEQ multiplex PCR; TCRdb has only the in-frame clones, and not every one. The sample holds tens of thousands of clones, 89% seen once. Patients had blood sampled at baseline and again on cycle 4 day 1 and cycle 7 day 1. The data are from a study of OX40 agonist ivuxolimab in advanced cancers. Study context: Prior anti-PD-1, anti-PD-L1 or anti-CTLA-4 therapy did not bar entry, and about 38% had some. Broader study findings: At doses 0.1 to 3.0 mg/kg, CD4+ and CD8+ clones expanded. Expanded clones were, on average, more numerous in CD8+ T cells than in CD4+.

Sample: CD4+ or CD8+ T cells sorted from blood, taken in a trial of the OX40 agonist ivuxolimab. This receptor was obtained from an adult with an advanced solid tumor such as melanoma, head and neck, liver or kidney cancer.

This chain's CDR3 is CASSSTGAGAYGYTF. CDR3 coding DNA: TGTGCCAGCAGTTCGACAGGGGCAGGGGCCTATGGCTACACCTTC. The chain has TRBV28 and TRBJ1-2, with 8 nucleotides matching TRBD1. V trimming: 4 bases; J trimming: 4 bases; junction bases outside the gene matches: 8. CDR1 and CDR2 (germline): MDHEN, SYDVKM. This CDR3 has 15 amino acids.